This entry lists 27 T cell receptor beta chains sequenced from one sample in a study of OX40 agonist ivuxolimab in advanced cancers. Profiled with immunoSEQ multiplex PCR; TCRdb holds only in-frame clones, not every one. The sample yields roughly 76,000 clones, over 75% seen once. The sample here was CD4+ or CD8+ T cells sorted from blood, taken in a trial of the OX40 agonist ivuxolimab. The receptors derive from an adult with an advanced solid tumor such as melanoma, head and neck, liver or kidney cancer.

This chain joins TRBV18 and TRBJ2-5; unclear D gene. The length of the CDR3 is 14 residues. V gave up 2 bases and J gave up 5 bases, with 12 bases separating them. Germline V gene lookup returns CDR1 KGHSH and CDR2 LQKENI. CDR3 sequence: CASSPSSVAETQYF. CDR3 DNA: TGTGCCAGCTCACCAAGCAGCGTGGCGGAGACCCAGTACTTC. The full variable domain, completed using reference TRBV18 and TRBJ2-5, is NAGVMQNPRHLVRRRGQEARLRCSPMKGHSHVYWYRQLPEEGLKFMVYLQKENIIDESGMPKERFSAEFPKEGPSILRIQQVVRGDSAAYFCASSPSSVAETQYFGPGTRLLVL.

The CDR3 protein is CATSRSPGTYTDTQYF. CDR3 coding DNA: TGTGCCACCAGCAGGTCCCCCGGGACCTACACAGATACGCAGTATTTT. This rearrangement joins TRBV15 to TRBJ2-3; tentatively, D is TRBD1 or TRBD2 (5 bases each). This CDR3 is built from 16 residues. The ends were cut back, 3 bases at V and 2 bases at J, with 15 bases in the middle. The germline V gene encodes CDR1 LNHNV and CDR2 YYDKDF (reference sequence). Looking up the rest from reference TRBV15 and TRBJ2-3 gives the full variable domain: DAMVIQNPRYQVTQFGKPVTLSCSQTLNHNVMYWYQQKSSQAPKLLFHYYDKDFNNEADTPDNFQSRRPNTSFCFLDIRSPGLGDTAMYLCATSRSPGTYTDTQYFGPGTRLTVL.

The chain links TRBV5-4 to TRBJ2-7, with TRBD2 identical over 7 bases. Germline CDR1 reads SGHNT; CDR2 reads YYREEE (reference sequence). CDR3 length: 15 residues. With 4 bases clipped from V and 3 bases from J, the junction kept 10 bases outside the gene matches. The CDR3 here is CASSPPRGSNYEQYF. The CDR3 coding sequence is TGTGCCAGCAGCCCCCCCCGCGGGAGCAACTACGAGCAGTACTTC. The full variable domain, completed using reference TRBV5-4 and TRBJ2-7, is ETGVTQSPTHLIKTRGQQVTLRCSSQSGHNTVSWYQQALGQGPQFIFQYYREEENGRGNFPPRFSGLQFPNYSSELNVNALELDDSALYLCASSPPRGSNYEQYFGPGTRLTVT.

The CDR3 coding sequence is TGTGCCAGCAGCCGGGGTTCTGGAAACACCATATATTTT. This codes for CASSRGSGNTIYF. The chain couples TRBV7-9 to TRBJ1-3; D is undetermined. V lost 5 bases, J lost 1 base, and 6 bases lay in between. Germline CDR1 SEHNR, CDR2 FQNEAQ (reference sequence). The CDR3 runs to 13 residues. Combining the CDR3 with reference TRBV7-9 and TRBJ1-3 gives the whole variable domain DTGVSQNPRHKITKRGQNVTFRCDPISEHNRLYWYRQTLGQGPEFLTYFQNEAQLEKSRLLSDRFSAERPKGSFSTLEIQRTEQGDSAMYLCASSRGSGNTIYFGEGSWLTVV.

V is TRBV5-6 and J is TRBJ2-4; a weak D match, TRBD2 (5 bases). CDR1 and CDR2 (germline): SGHDT, YYEEEE. V was cut by 1 base and J by 6 bases, with 11 bases left in between. The CDR3 covers 14 residues. CDR3 sequence reads: CASSLYSGINIQYF. Written as DNA, the CDR3 is TGTGCCAGCAGCTTGTACTCGGGGATAAACATTCAGTACTTC.

The chain combines TRBV5-4 with TRBJ2-3; 7 bases map to TRBD2. The ends lost 2 bases at V and 6 bases at J; junction bases unmatched: 9. Per germline, CDR1 SGHNT and CDR2 YYREEE (reference sequence). The CDR3 has 15 residues. CDR3 region: CASSFGGGTGDTQYF. The CDR3 region has the DNA TGTGCCAGCAGCTTTGGGGGAGGGACTGGGGATACGCAGTATTTT.

The V and J genes are TRBV2 and TRBJ2-4; perhaps TRBD2 as D (5 bases). This CDR3 contains 13 residues. Germline V gene sequence: CDR1 SNHLY, CDR2 FYNNEI. Trimming took 7 bases from V and 1 from J, leaving 8 bases between them. The CDR3 here is CASTREAKNIQYF. The CDR3 DNA reads TGTGCCAGCACTAGGGAGGCCAAAAACATTCAGTACTTC.

CDR3 nucleotide sequence: TGTGCCAGTAGTATCTCGGACAGGGGGTTTGAGCAGTACTTC. Translating it yields CASSISDRGFEQYF. V is TRBV19 and J is TRBJ2-7, with TRBD1 matching 10 bases. The CDR3 covers 14 residues. V gave up 3 bases and J gave up 7 bases; unmatched junction bases: 6. Germline V CDR1 and CDR2: LNHDA, SQIVND (reference sequence). The full variable domain, its missing parts supplied by reference TRBV19 and TRBJ2-7, is DGGITQSPKYLFRKEGQNVTLSCEQNLNHDAMYWYRQDPGQGLRLIYYSQIVNDFQKGDIAEGYSVSREKKESFPLTVTSAQKNPTAFYLCASSISDRGFEQYFGPGTRLTVT.

This clone was counted between two and nine times. The J gene is TRBJ1-5, the V gene TRBV7-2; D not resolved. The CDR3 runs to 15 residues. Trimming took off 2 bases at V and 4 bases at J, with 12 bases between the two ends. Germline CDR1 reads SGHTA; CDR2 reads FQGNSA. DNA of the CDR3: TGTGCCAGCAGCTTAATCCAGACCGCAAATCAGCCCCAGCATTTT. Translated, it gives CASSLIQTANQPQHF. The full variable domain, with the rest looked up from reference TRBV7-2 and TRBJ1-5, is GAGVSQSPSNKVTEKGKDVELRCDPISGHTALYWYRQSLGQGLEFLIYFQGNSAPDKSGLPSDRFSAERTGGSVSTLTIQRTQQEDSAVYLCASSLIQTANQPQHFGDGTRLSIL.

V is TRBV27 and J is TRBJ2-7; no definite D call. Deletions cut 9 bases from V and 7 bases from J, with 28 bases between. The CDR3 totals 16 residues. Germline CDR1 and CDR2: MNHEY and SMNVEV (reference sequence). The CDR3 coding sequence is TGTGCCAGTGGGGTAGGAAGGAGCGTGGGTTCGAGGGAGCAGTACTTC. Translating it yields CASGVGRSVGSREQYF.

This chain joins TRBV28 and TRBJ1-2, with 9 bases lining up with TRBD1. The CDR3 length is 14 residues. Germline V gives CDR1 MDHEN, CDR2 SYDVKM. Losses at the gene ends were 4 bases for V and 8 bases for J; bases not matched to a gene: 8. In DNA form, the CDR3 reads TGTGCCAGCAGTTCCCCGGGACAGGGAAGGGGCTACACCTTC. Its protein product is CASSSPGQGRGYTF.

The gene calls are TRBV10-3 and TRBJ2-7, with 11 bases fitting TRBD1. Per the germline V gene, CDR1 is ENHRY and CDR2 is SYGVKD. The CDR3 is made up of 14 amino acids. V was pared by 4 bases and J by 5 bases, with 4 bases of the junction left unmatched. CDR3 coding DNA: TGTGCCATCAGTGGGACGGACAGGGGGCACGAGCAGTACTTC. It encodes CAISGTDRGHEQYF.

This chain uses TRBV6-6 with TRBJ1-4; weak D call: TRBD1 (6 bases). The CDR3 has 14 residues. Germline V gives CDR1 MNHNY, CDR2 SVGAGI (reference sequence). V dropped 6 bases and J dropped 8 bases, with 16 bases sitting between them. CDR3 sequence (DNA): TGTGCCAGCAGCTCCGGACAGATTGGGGAAAAACTGTTTTTT. Protein: CASSSGQIGEKLFF.

The rearrangement links TRBV5-5 to TRBJ2-3; either TRBD1 or TRBD2 may supply D (6 bases each). Germline loops: CDR1 SGHKS, CDR2 YYEKEE (reference sequence). V was clipped by 4 bases and J by 2 bases, with 14 bases between them. CDR3 length equals 15 residues. This CDR3 is CASSTGARDTDTQYF. CDR3 DNA: TGTGCCAGCAGCACGGGGGCGCGGGACACAGATACGCAGTATTTT.

The V gene is TRBV4-1, the J gene TRBJ1-1, with D unclear. The germline gives CDR1 MGHRA, CDR2 YSYEKL. V was pared by 0 bases and J by 5 bases, with 16 bases between. This CDR3 contains 16 residues. The CDR3 sequence: CASSQEGAPPGTEAFF. In DNA, the CDR3 is TGCGCCAGCAGCCAAGAAGGTGCCCCGCCGGGGACTGAAGCTTTCTTT.

The rearrangement links TRBV6-5 to TRBJ2-2; D tentatively fits TRBD1 or TRBD2 (6 bases each). CDR3 length: 14 residues. CDR1 and CDR2 (germline): MNHEY, SVGAGI. Trimming shortened V by 6 bases and J by 4 bases, and 12 bases separated the two germline ends. CDR3 DNA: TGTGCCAGCAGCAACAGGGAGGCCACCGGGGAGCTGTTTTTT. Translating it yields CASSNREATGELFF.

The J gene is TRBJ2-2, the V gene TRBV10-3, with D hard to call. The CDR3 is 14 amino acids. V lost 6 bases to trimming and J lost 2 bases, with 10 bases between them. Germline V CDR1 and CDR2: ENHRY, SYGVKD. The CDR3 region is CAIRDKLNTGELFF. The CDR3 coding sequence is TGTGCCATCAGGGATAAGTTAAACACCGGGGAGCTGTTTTTT.

The gene calls are TRBV27 and TRBJ2-4, with no clear D. Germline loops: CDR1 MNHEY, CDR2 SMNVEV (reference sequence). CDR3 length equals 15 residues. The V and J ends lost 3 bases and 0 bases respectively, with 9 bases between them. The CDR3 spells CASSFNAVAKNIQYF. CDR3 bases: TGTGCCAGCAGTTTTAATGCGGTAGCCAAAAACATTCAGTACTTC.

The V gene is TRBV4-2, the J gene TRBJ2-7; the D gene is possibly TRBD1 (5 bases). Trimming took 1 base from V and 0 from J, leaving 13 bases between them. Germline assignment: CDR1 LGHNA and CDR2 YNFKEQ. The CDR3 length is 16 residues. The CDR3 DNA reads as TGTGCCAGCAGCCAAGGGGGCCCTGTCGCCTCCTACGAGCAGTACTTC. Its translation is CASSQGGPVASYEQYF.

The V and J genes are TRBV11-2 and TRBJ2-7; 11 positions agree with TRBD2. The CDR3 has 15 residues. CDR1 and CDR2 (germline): SGHAT, FQNNGV. V lost 5 bases, J lost 6 bases, and 9 bases stayed unmatched. Written as DNA, the CDR3 is TGTGCCAGCAGCGACCTAGCGGGAGGTATTGGCGAGCAGTACTTC. As protein: CASSDLAGGIGEQYF.

This clone was seen once. The chain uses TRBV6-5 and TRBJ1-1; no clear D gene. Germline V gives CDR1 MNHEY, CDR2 SVGAGI. V lost 8 bases and J 5 bases, leaving 18 bases between the germline ends. CDR3 size: 14 residues. CDR3 bases: TGTGCCAGCCGCCTGGGGAGTAAGTGGACTGAAGCTTTCTTT. As protein: CASRLGSKWTEAFF.

The chain uses TRBV5-4 and TRBJ2-7; D remains ambiguous. The germline CDR1 and CDR2 sequences are SGHNT and YYREEE (reference sequence). The V gene lost 6 bases and the J gene lost 2 bases, with 12 bases spanning the gap. The CDR3 spans 13 residues. CDR3 nucleotide sequence: TGTGCCAGCACCCGGCCCGGTACCTACGAGCAGTACTTC. Its translation: CASTRPGTYEQYF. Full variable domain (rest looked up from reference TRBV5-4 and TRBJ2-7): ETGVTQSPTHLIKTRGQQVTLRCSSQSGHNTVSWYQQALGQGPQFIFQYYREEENGRGNFPPRFSGLQFPNYSSELNVNALELDDSALYLCASTRPGTYEQYFGPGTRLTVT.

The chain is built from TRBV18 and TRBJ2-7, with 7 bases that match TRBD1. V shed 1 base, J shed 6 bases, and the junction held 3 bases outside the gene matches. Germline CDR1 reads KGHSH; CDR2 reads LQKENI. This CDR3 contains 13 residues. The CDR3 nucleotides read TGTGCCAGCTCACCACTTACAGGGGCCGAGCAGTACTTC. Translation gives CASSPLTGAEQYF.

V is TRBV11-2 and J is TRBJ2-7; possibly TRBD1 or TRBD2 for D (5 bases each). V lost 5 bases and J 0 bases, leaving 17 bases between the germline ends. The CDR3 length is 16 residues. Germline CDR1 is SGHAT and CDR2 is FQNNGV. The CDR3 DNA sequence: TGTGCCAGCAGCCCTAGGGGAGCCATGAGCTCCTACGAGCAGTACTTC. Its translation: CASSPRGAMSSYEQYF. Using reference TRBV11-2 and TRBJ2-7 for the parts outside the CDR3, the full variable domain is EAGVAQSPRYKIIEKRQSVAFWCNPISGHATLYWYQQILGQGPKLLIQFQNNGVVDDSQLPKDRFSAERLKGVDSTLKIQPAKLEDSAVYLCASSPRGAMSSYEQYFGPGTRLTVT.

The CDR3 sequence: CASRAGGPYNEQFF. The CDR3 DNA reads TGTGCCAGCCGAGCGGGAGGGCCCTACAATGAGCAGTTCTTC. This rearrangement joins TRBV11-3 to TRBJ2-1; 10 bases align to TRBD2. Trimming removed 8 bases from V and 2 bases from J; junction bases left unmatched: 3. The germline V gene encodes CDR1 SGHNT and CDR2 YENEEA. CDR3 length equals 14 residues.

The rearrangement uses TRBV5-1 and TRBJ2-7; a possible D gene is TRBD2 (6 bases). Between the trimmed V and J ends, which lost 6 bases and 4 bases, there was a span of 17 bases. Looked up from germline, CDR1 is SGHRS and CDR2 is YFSETQ. This CDR3 spans 14 amino acids. The CDR3 DNA is TGCGCCAGCAATGACGGAGGGCCCCCTTACGAGCAGTACTTC. It is translated as CASNDGGPPYEQYF.

The J gene is TRBJ1-2, the V gene TRBV6-1; 8 nucleotides agree with TRBD1. This CDR3 contains 14 residues. The junction had 8 bases not matched to a gene; V was cut back by 7 bases and J by 4 bases. CDR1 is MNHNS and CDR2 is SASEGT in the germline V gene. CDR3 DNA sequence: TGTGCCAGCAATCCTCGACAGGGGCGCTATGGCTACACCTTC. Protein: CASNPRQGRYGYTF.